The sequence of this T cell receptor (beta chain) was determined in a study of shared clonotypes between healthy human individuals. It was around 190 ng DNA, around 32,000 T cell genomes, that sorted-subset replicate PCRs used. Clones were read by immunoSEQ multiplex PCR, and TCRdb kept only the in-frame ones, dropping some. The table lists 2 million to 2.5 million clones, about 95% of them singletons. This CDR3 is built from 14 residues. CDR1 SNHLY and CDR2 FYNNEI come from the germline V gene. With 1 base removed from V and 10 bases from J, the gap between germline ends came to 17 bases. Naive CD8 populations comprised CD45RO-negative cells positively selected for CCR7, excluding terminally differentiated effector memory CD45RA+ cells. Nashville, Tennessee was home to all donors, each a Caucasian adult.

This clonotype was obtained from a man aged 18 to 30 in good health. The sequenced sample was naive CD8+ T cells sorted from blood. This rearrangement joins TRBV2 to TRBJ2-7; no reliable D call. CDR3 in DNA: TGTGCCAGCAGTGAAGTGGGCGCCGGCTGGGAACAGTACTTC. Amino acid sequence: CASSEVGAGWEQYF.